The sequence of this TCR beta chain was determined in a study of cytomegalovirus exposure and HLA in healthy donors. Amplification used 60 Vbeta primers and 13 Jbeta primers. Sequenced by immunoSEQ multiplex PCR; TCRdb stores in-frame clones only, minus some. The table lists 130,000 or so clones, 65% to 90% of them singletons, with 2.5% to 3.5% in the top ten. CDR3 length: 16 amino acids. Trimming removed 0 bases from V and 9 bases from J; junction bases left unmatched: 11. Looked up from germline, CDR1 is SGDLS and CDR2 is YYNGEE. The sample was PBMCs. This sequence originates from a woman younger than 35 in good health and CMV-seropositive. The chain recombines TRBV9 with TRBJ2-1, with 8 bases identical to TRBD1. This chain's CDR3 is CASSVGGQGALIEQFF. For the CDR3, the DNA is TGTGCCAGCAGCGTAGGGGGCCAGGGGGCGCTGATTGAGCAGTTCTTC.